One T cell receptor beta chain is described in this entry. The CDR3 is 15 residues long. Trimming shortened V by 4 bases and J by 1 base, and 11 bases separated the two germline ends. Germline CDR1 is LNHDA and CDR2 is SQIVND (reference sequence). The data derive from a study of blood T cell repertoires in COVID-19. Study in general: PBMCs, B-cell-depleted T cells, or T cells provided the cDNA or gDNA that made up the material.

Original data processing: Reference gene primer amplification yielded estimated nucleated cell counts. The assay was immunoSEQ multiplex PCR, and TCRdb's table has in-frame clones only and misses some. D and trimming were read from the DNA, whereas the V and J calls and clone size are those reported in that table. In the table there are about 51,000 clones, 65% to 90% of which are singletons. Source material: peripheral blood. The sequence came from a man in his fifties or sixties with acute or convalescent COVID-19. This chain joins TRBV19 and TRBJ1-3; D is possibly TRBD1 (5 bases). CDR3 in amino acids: CASSTTGGSGNTIYF. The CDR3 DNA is TGTGCCAGTAGTACAACCGGGGGTTCTGGAAACACCATATATTTT.